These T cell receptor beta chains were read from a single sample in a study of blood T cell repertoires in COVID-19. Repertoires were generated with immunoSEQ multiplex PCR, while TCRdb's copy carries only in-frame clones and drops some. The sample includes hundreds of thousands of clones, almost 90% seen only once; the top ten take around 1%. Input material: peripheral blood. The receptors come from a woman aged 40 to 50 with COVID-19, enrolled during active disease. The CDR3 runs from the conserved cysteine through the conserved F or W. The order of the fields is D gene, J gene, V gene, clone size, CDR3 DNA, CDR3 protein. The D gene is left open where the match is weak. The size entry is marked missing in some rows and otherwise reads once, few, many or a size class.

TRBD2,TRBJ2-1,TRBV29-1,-,TGCAGCGTTAGTTCGCTAGCGGGAGGGATATACAATGAGCAGTTCTTC,CSVSSLAGGIYNEQFF
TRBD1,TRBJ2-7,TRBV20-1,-,TGCAGTGCTAGTGACAGGGTCTCCTACGAGCAGTACTTC,CSASDRVSYEQYF
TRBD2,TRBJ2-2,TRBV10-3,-,TGTGCCCAAAGGGCGGGGGGCATCACCGGGGAGCTGTTTTTT,CAQRAGGITGELFF
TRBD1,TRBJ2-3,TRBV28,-,TGTGCCAGCCTCCCGGGACAGGGGGCGTTAAACGCAGATACGCAGTATTTT,CASLPGQGALNADTQYF
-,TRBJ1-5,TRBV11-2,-,TGTGCCAGCAGCTTAGATAATCAGTGGCCCCAGCATTTT,CASSLDNQWPQHF
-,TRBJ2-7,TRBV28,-,TGTGCCAGCAGTTTACTGGAGGTGGGGGGGGCCTCCGAGCAGTACTTC,CASSLLEVGGASEQYF
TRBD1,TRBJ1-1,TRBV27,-,TGTGCCAGCAGTTTGGGCAGGGGGCCTTCTGAAGCTTTCTTT,CASSLGRGPSEAFF
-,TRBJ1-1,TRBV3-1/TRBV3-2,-,TGTGCCAGCAGCTATTTGGCAGGGAACACTGAAGCTTTCTTT,CASSYLAGNTEAFF
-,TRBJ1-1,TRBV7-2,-,TGTGCCAGCAGAATAATGAACACTGAAGCTTTCTTT,CASRIMNTEAFF
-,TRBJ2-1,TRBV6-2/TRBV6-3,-,TGTGCCAGCAGTTGGGGCCGGCCGGTGGAGCAGTTCTTC,CASSWGRPVEQFF
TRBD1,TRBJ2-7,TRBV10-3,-,TGTGCCATCAGCAACTCCGGGACAGGGGGCCCCTACGAGCAGTACTTC,CAISNSGTGGPYEQYF
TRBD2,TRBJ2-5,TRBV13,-,TGTGCCAGCAGCTCCGCGATCGGACTAGCGGCCGGAGCCGAGCGGGAGACCCAGTACTTC,CASSSAIGLAAGAERETQYF
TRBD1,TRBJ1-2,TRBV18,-,TGTGCCAGCTCACCTCTGGACAGGGGTGATGGCTACACCTTC,CASSPLDRGDGYTF
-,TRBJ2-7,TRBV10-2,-,TGCGCCAGCAGGGCGGGCCACCCCAGCTCCTACGAGCAGTACTTC,CASRAGHPSSYEQYF
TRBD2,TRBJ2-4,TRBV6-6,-,TGTGCCAGCAGTTACGGGGGGGGTGCGGCCAAAAACATTCAGTACTTC,CASSYGGGAAKNIQYF
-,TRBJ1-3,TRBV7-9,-,TGTGCCAGCAGCTTAGACGGTGGAAACACCATATATTTT,CASSLDGGNTIYF
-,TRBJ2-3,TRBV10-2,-,TGCGCCAGCACCCACGGACAGCCGGGAGATACGCAGTATTTT,CASTHGQPGDTQYF
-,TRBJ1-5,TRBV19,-,TGTGCCAGTAGTGGGGGGGTGGGAAATCAGCCCCAGCATTTT,CASSGGVGNQPQHF
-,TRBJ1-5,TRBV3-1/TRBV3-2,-,TGTGCCAGCAGCCTCCACAGTGACAATCAGCCCCAGCATTTT,CASSLHSDNQPQHF
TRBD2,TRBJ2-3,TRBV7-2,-,TGTGCCAGCAGCGCCGGGACTAGCGCGTTCACAGATACGCAGTATTTT,CASSAGTSAFTDTQYF
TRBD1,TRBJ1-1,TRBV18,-,TGTGCCAGCTCACCGGACAGGGGAGGGACTGAAGCTTTCTTT,CASSPDRGGTEAFF
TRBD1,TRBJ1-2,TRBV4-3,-,TGCGCCAGCAGCCAAGATAGGGGGCTTTATGGCTACACCTTC,CASSQDRGLYGYTF
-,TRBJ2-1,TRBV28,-,TGTGCCAGCAGTTTTGTAACCGGACTTATCGACAATGAGCAGTTCTTC,CASSFVTGLIDNEQFF
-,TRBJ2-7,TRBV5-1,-,TGCGCCAGCAGCTTGAATACAGGGCCCTACGAGCAGTACTTC,CASSLNTGPYEQYF
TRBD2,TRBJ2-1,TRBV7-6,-,TGTGCCAGCAGCGAGACTAGCGGGAGCTCCTACAATGAGCAGTTCTTC,CASSETSGSSYNEQFF
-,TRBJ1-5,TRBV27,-,TGTGCCAGCAGTTTACACAGACCGGGACTATATCAGCCCCAGCATTTT,CASSLHRPGLYQPQHF
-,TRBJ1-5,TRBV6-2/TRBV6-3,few,TGTGCCAGCAGTTTACAGGGTGCGAGTCAGCCCCAGCATTTT,CASSLQGASQPQHF
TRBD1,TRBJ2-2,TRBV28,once,TGTGCCAGCAGTCGGGACAGGCGCGGGGAGCTGTTTTTT,CASSRDRRGELFF
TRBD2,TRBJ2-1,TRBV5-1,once,TGCGCCAGCAGGCCAACTAGCGGGAGCTCCTACAATGAGCAGTTCTTC,CASRPTSGSSYNEQFF
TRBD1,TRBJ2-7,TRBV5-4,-,TGTGCCAGCAGCTCCGCGACAGGGTCCTACGAGCAGTACTTC,CASSSATGSYEQYF
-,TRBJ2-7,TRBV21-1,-,TGTGCCAGCAGCGCATACCGGGGGGAGGACATTTCCTACGAGCAGTACTTC,CASSAYRGEDISYEQYF
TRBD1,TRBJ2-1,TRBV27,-,TGTGCCAGCAGTTTAAGAGGACAGGGGGCCGATGAGCAGTTCTTC,CASSLRGQGADEQFF
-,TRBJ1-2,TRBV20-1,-,TGCAGTGCCCGCGGACAGTATGGCTACACCTTC,CSARGQYGYTF
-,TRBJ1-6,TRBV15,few,TGTGCCACCAGCAGAGAGAACCAGGGAGGATCACCCCTCCACTTT,CATSRENQGGSPLHF
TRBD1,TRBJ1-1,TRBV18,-,TGTGCCAGCTCACCCGTACGACAGGGGAACACTGAAGCTTTCTTT,CASSPVRQGNTEAFF
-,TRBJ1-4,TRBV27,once,TGTGCCAGCTCAGGTAGTAATGAAAAACTGTTTTTT,CASSGSNEKLFF